Sequencing of this TCR beta chain was carried out in a study of CD8 T cells in Susac syndrome. With random hexamers, reverse transcription was performed on roughly 0.5 to 1 ug of RNA. The authors amplified TCR beta CDR3 across 54 Vbeta and 13 Jbeta using immunoSEQ multiplex PCR. TCRdb re-derived calls from the immunoSEQ multiplex PCR reads in MiXCR, one entry per CDR3 protein. The sample carries more than 95,000 distinct CDR3 sequences, approximately 93% recorded once. The specimen sequenced was CD8+ T cells from PBMCs. The TCR originated in a human donor with multiple sclerosis.

The CDR3 sequence: CASIPAREETQYF. The DNA of the CDR3 is TGTGCCAGCATACCCGCCAGGGAAGAGACCCAGTACTTC. The chain links TRBV7-7 to TRBJ2-5, with D maybe TRBD1 (5 bases). Germline V gene lookup returns CDR1 SSHAT and CDR2 FNYEAQ (reference sequence). V dropped 7 bases and J dropped 3 bases, with 12 bases sitting between them. CDR3 length equals 13 residues.